Sequencing of this T cell receptor (beta chain) was carried out in a study of patients and donors after allogeneic stem cell transplantation. MiXCR, applied by TCRdb to the RT-PCR reads, yields one record per CDR3 protein. The profile shows roughly 190,000 distinct CDR3 sequences, less than 45% of them singletons. This clonotype was found a few times. Germline CDR1 and CDR2: SGHTS and YDEGEE. After removal of 4 bases from V and 2 bases from J, the junction contained 12 bases not matched to a gene. There are 17 residues in the CDR3. This TCR came from a human donor who was either an allogeneic HSCT recipient or a stem cell or donor lymphocyte infusion donor (not recorded which). It is not recorded whose cells these are; they may come from a transplant donor. The sequenced material came from blood, either unsorted or a sorted T cell fraction (not recorded which). The rearrangement joins TRBV5-8 to TRBJ2-1; TRBD2 aligns across 7 bases. The CDR3 region has the DNA TGTGCCAGCAGCCCCAAGCGGGACTTGCTCACCTACAATGAGCAGTTCTTC. Protein: CASSPKRDLLTYNEQFF.